These 14 T cell receptor beta chains originate from one sample sequenced in a study of vaccination effects on CD4 cells after COVID-19. Under the ViraFEST assay, PBMC were stimulated with viral peptide pools so that antigen-specific CD4+ T cells expanded. Sequencing was performed afterwards. CD4+ T cell isolation took place after 10 days of culture. According to the study, vaccine recipients showed no prior SARS-CoV-2 infection and negative nucleocapsid antibodies. The assay was immunoSEQ multiplex PCR, and TCRdb's table has in-frame clones only and misses some. The sample records some 68,000 clones, approximately 75% being singletons. Their specific antigens are unknown. The specimen was CD4+ T cells from PBMCs cultured with HCoV-OC43 spike peptides, collected before COVID-19 vaccination. Subset described: HCoV-OC43 spike overlapping peptide pool stimulation. These TCRs come from a human donor who received a COVID-19 vaccine.

The CDR3 DNA is TGCAGCGTTGAAGCTCGGGGTTCGGGACCGGCTGAAGCTTTCTTT. Protein product: CSVEARGSGPAEAFF. The rearrangement joins TRBV29-1 to TRBJ1-1; possibly TRBD1 for D (5 bases). Between the trimmed V and J ends, which lost 1 base and 6 bases, there was a span of 18 bases. Germline lookup yields CDR1 SQVTM and CDR2 ANQGSEA. The CDR3 length is 15 residues.

This chain joins TRBV5-1 and TRBJ1-1; a weak D match, TRBD1 (5 bases). There are 14 residues in the CDR3. The germline V gene encodes CDR1 SGHRS and CDR2 YFSETQ. The V gene lost 3 bases and the J gene lost 0 bases, with 9 bases spanning the gap. CDR3 sequence: CASSSAGMNTEAFF. The CDR3 DNA sequence: TGCGCCAGCAGCTCCGCAGGGATGAACACTGAAGCTTTCTTT.

V and J are TRBV7-2 and TRBJ2-5, with 10 bases fitting TRBD2. There are 16 residues in the CDR3. The V gene end was trimmed by 4 bases and the J gene end by 1 base; junction bases not matched to a gene: 6. The germline CDR1 and CDR2 sequences are SGHTA and FQGNSA. The chain's CDR3 is CASSSRAGGIQETQYF. Here the CDR3 DNA reads TGTGCCAGCAGCTCCCGAGCGGGGGGGATCCAAGAGACCCAGTACTTC.

This clone came up once. The rearrangement joins TRBV9 to TRBJ1-1; the D is unclear. With 3 bases removed from V and 0 bases from J, the gap between germline ends came to 6 bases. CDR3 length: 13 amino acids. Germline CDR1 is SGDLS and CDR2 is YYNGEE. The CDR3 loop reads CASSGRLNTEAFF. CDR3 bases: TGTGCCAGCAGCGGTCGGTTGAACACTGAAGCTTTCTTT.

This chain connects TRBV3-1 (or the pseudogene TRBV3-2) to TRBJ2-5, with 15 bases that match TRBD2. Germline CDR1 LGHDT, CDR2 YNNKEL (reference sequence). The CDR3 consists of 17 residues. J lost 4 bases, V lost 6 bases, and 9 bases had no gene match. For the CDR3, the DNA is TGTGCCAGCAGTAGGGGACTAGCGGGGGGTGCGGGAGAGACCCAGTACTTC. This translates into CASSRGLAGGAGETQYF.

The chain employs TRBV2 and TRBJ1-1; weak D call: TRBD1 (5 bases). Germline V CDR1 and CDR2: SNHLY, FYNNEI. The CDR3 sequence is 13 residues long. V lost 7 bases and J 11 bases, leaving 20 bases between the germline ends. CDR3 in DNA: TGTGCCAGCACCAGGGACGGCTGGAAGGGCGCTTTCTTT. Encoded protein: CASTRDGWKGAFF. The complete variable domain, with remaining parts taken from reference TRBV2 and TRBJ1-1, reads EPEVTQTPSHQVTQMGQEVILRCVPISNHLYFYWYRQILGQKVEFLVSFYNNEISEKSEIFDDQFSVERPDGSNFTLKIRSTKLEDSAMYFCASTRDGWKGAFFGQGTRLTVV.

The CDR3 here is CASTPGGNTDTQYF. DNA of the CDR3: TGTGCCAGCACCCCGGGCGGGAACACAGATACGCAGTATTTT. The V and J genes are TRBV7-3 and TRBJ2-3, with D tentatively TRBD2 (6 bases). CDR1 is SGHTA, CDR2 FQGTGA, per germline. V dropped 7 bases and J dropped 2 bases, with 13 bases sitting between them. CDR3 size: 14 residues.

The rearrangement joins TRBV19 to TRBJ1-2; D remains ambiguous. This CDR3 comprises 13 residues. Trimming left V 10 bases short and J 6 bases short, with 18 bases between. Germline-derived CDR1 and CDR2 are LNHDA and SQIVND (reference sequence). The CDR3 nucleotides are TGTGCCACCAATAACCGGAGGGTGGATGGCTACACCTTC. Translating it yields CATNNRRVDGYTF.

V gene TRBV7-9 combines with J gene TRBJ1-1, with no clear D. Germline lookup yields CDR1 SEHNR and CDR2 FQNEAQ (reference sequence). The CDR3 consists of 12 residues. V lost 3 bases and J 5 bases, leaving 7 bases between the germline ends. The CDR3 DNA is TGTGCCAGCAGCTTTACGTCTACTGAAGCTTTCTTT. Encoded protein: CASSFTSTEAFF.

This clone has only a few counts. The gene calls are TRBV6-2 or TRBV6-3 and TRBJ1-4; D is uncertain. The CDR3 totals 15 residues. The V gene's germline CDR1 is MNHEY and CDR2 SVGEGT. Deletions cut 2 bases from V and 7 bases from J, with 14 bases between. In DNA, the CDR3 is TGTGCCAGCAGTTACCTCGGGGTAAGGAGTGAAAAACTGTTTTTT. It translates to CASSYLGVRSEKLFF.

To note about this clone: One end of the junction fails to match germline, which may point to a read error. This sequence joins TRBV28 and TRBJ2-1, with 7 nucleotides matching TRBD2. The CDR3 consists of 16 residues. Looked up from germline, CDR1 is MDHEN and CDR2 is SYDVKM. CDR3 in amino acids: CASSLRGRGSFNEQFF. Here the CDR3 DNA reads TGTGCCAGCAGTTTAAGAGGGCGGGGGTCCTTCAATGAGCAGTTCTTC.

Only one count was recorded for this clone. V is TRBV6-5 and J is TRBJ2-6, with D possibly TRBD2 on 5 matching bases. The CDR3 sequence is 15 residues long. V was clipped by 6 bases and J by 4 bases, with 13 bases between them. Germline CDR1 reads MNHEY; CDR2 reads SVGAGI. CDR3 nucleotide sequence: TGTGCCAGCAGCGCTCTGCGGGCCGGGGCCAACGTCCTGACTTTC. This gives the protein CASSALRAGANVLTF.

The rearrangement links TRBV6-2 or TRBV6-3 to TRBJ2-3; D is perhaps TRBD1 (6 bases). Trimming cost V 2 bases and J 1 base, with 13 bases left between them. CDR3 length: 16 residues. Germline V gives CDR1 MNHEY, CDR2 SVGEGT. CDR3 in DNA: TGTGCCAGCAGTTACCCCCGTTACAGGGGCACAGATACGCAGTATTTT. It translates to CASSYPRYRGTDTQYF.

The rearrangement uses TRBV7-8 and TRBJ2-1; 7 nucleotides line up with TRBD1. The germline CDR1 and CDR2 sequences are SGHVS and FQNEAQ. Unmatched junction bases numbered 10, after V lost 5 bases and J lost 6 bases. This CDR3 spans 15 amino acids. The CDR3 region is CASSPRTGSLNEQFF. The CDR3 bases are TGTGCCAGCAGCCCAAGGACAGGTAGCCTCAATGAGCAGTTCTTC.